What follows are 20 T cell receptor beta chains derived from one specimen sequenced in a study of blood T cell repertoires in COVID-19 (TCRdb year 2020). The receptor library was made with the immunoSEQ multiplex PCR assay. In TCRdb, the immuneACCESS table is reduced to in-frame sequences with V and J assigned. These tables do not hold every clone; where another copy was compared, an unresolved V gene accounts for under half, and the others remain unexplained. In all, the sample holds roughly 120,000 clones, and approximately 87% of those were seen once. Clones ranked in the top ten supply approximately 8% of the sample. Material for sequencing was peripheral blood. Source of these receptors: an older man who had recovered from COVID-19.

This clone was counted only a few times. The CDR3 region is CASSPGSARTEAFF. The CDR3 DNA sequence: TGTGCCAGCAGCCCTGGATCCGCTAGGACTGAAGCTTTCTTT. The chain recombines TRBV7-9 with TRBJ1-1; no definite D call. CDR1 SEHNR and CDR2 FQNEAQ come from the germline V gene (reference sequence). This CDR3 region has 14 residues. Trimming pared 5 bases from V and 5 bases from J, leaving 15 bases between.

The V gene is TRBV5-5, the J gene TRBJ1-2, with D uncertain. The CDR3 runs 13 residues. CDR1 SGHKS and CDR2 YYEKEE come from the germline V gene (reference sequence). V dropped 0 bases and J dropped 7 bases, with 10 bases sitting between them. The CDR3, as DNA: TGTGCCAGCAGCTTGGCCACGAGAGCTGGCTACACCTTC. This sequence encodes CASSLATRAGYTF.

V is TRBV7-6 and J is TRBJ2-3, with a tentative D call TRBD2 (6 bases). There are 15 residues in the CDR3. CDR1 is SGHVS and CDR2 is FNYEAQ in the germline V gene. Deletions cut 3 bases from V and 6 bases from J, with 16 bases between. In DNA form, the CDR3 reads TGTGCCAGCAGCTTGGGTGGGAGGTGGAGTGATACGCAGTATTTT. This codes for CASSLGGRWSDTQYF.

The chain uses TRBV6-5 and TRBJ2-1, with 7 bases lining up with TRBD1. With V trimmed by 6 bases and J by 4 bases, 3 bases remained unmatched. Germline V gene data show CDR1 as MNHEY and CDR2 as SVGAGI. The CDR3 length is 13 residues. Written as DNA, the CDR3 is TGTGCCAGCAGACCGGACAGGTACAATGAGCAGTTCTTC. It is translated as CASRPDRYNEQFF.

This rearrangement joins TRBV6-2 or TRBV6-3 to TRBJ2-4, with D perhaps matching TRBD2 (5 bases). Looked up from germline, CDR1 is MNHEY and CDR2 is SVGEGT. This CDR3 is 14 amino acids long. With 2 bases removed from V and 6 bases from J, the gap between germline ends came to 11 bases. CDR3 sequence reads: CASSYAGFINIQYF. In DNA form, the CDR3 reads TGTGCCAGCAGTTACGCGGGTTTCATAAACATTCAGTACTTC.

The V gene is TRBV15, the J gene TRBJ2-2; 8 positions agree with TRBD1. CDR1 and CDR2 from the germline V gene are LNHNV and YYDKDF (reference sequence). Trimming took 0 bases from V and 1 from J; bases not matched to a gene: 4. CDR3 length: 17 residues. The chain's CDR3 is CATSRDPGTGNTGELFF. CDR3 bases: TGTGCCACCAGCAGAGATCCTGGGACAGGGAACACCGGGGAGCTGTTTTTT.

The V and J genes are TRBV5-5 and TRBJ2-7; D is unresolved. The length of the CDR3 is 14 residues. V lost 2 bases and J 0 bases, leaving 9 bases between the germline ends. The germline V gene has CDR1 SGHKS and CDR2 YYEKEE (reference sequence). The CDR3 is CASSFEFSSYEQYF. The CDR3 DNA is TGTGCCAGCAGCTTTGAGTTCTCCTCCTACGAGCAGTACTTC.

The J gene is TRBJ2-1, the V gene TRBV7-2; 11 nucleotides match TRBD1. The germline V gene has CDR1 SGHTA and CDR2 FQGNSA. V dropped 5 bases and J dropped 4; count of bases not matched to a gene: 4. This CDR3 spans 15 amino acids. The CDR3 DNA follows: TGTGCCAGCAGCCGGACAGGGGGCGGGTACAATGAGCAGTTCTTC. It encodes CASSRTGGGYNEQFF.

J is TRBJ2-7 and V is TRBV5-1; TRBD1 aligns across 11 bases. The germline gives CDR1 SGHRS, CDR2 YFSETQ. V was clipped by 3 bases and J by 4 bases; unmatched bases: 3. The CDR3 has 14 amino acids. This CDR3 reads CASSSGTGGYEQYF. CDR3 nucleotide sequence: TGCGCCAGCAGCTCGGGGACAGGGGGGTACGAGCAGTACTTC.

The count of this clone is one. J is TRBJ2-1 and V is TRBV9; 9 bases agree with TRBD2. Germline loops: CDR1 SGDLS, CDR2 YYNGEE. V gave up 4 bases and J gave up 0 bases; unmatched junction bases: 2. The CDR3 spans 15 residues. The CDR3 DNA sequence: TGTGCCAGCAGCCGGACTAGCGACTCCTACAATGAGCAGTTCTTC. Protein sequence: CASSRTSDSYNEQFF.

The genes are TRBV2 and TRBJ2-5; D possibly corresponds to TRBD2 (6 bases). V gave up 8 bases and J gave up 5 bases, with 15 bases separating them. The CDR3 has 13 residues. Germline CDR1 and CDR2: SNHLY and FYNNEI. CDR3 sequence reads: CASGGLEAETQYF. The CDR3 region has the DNA TGTGCCAGCGGGGGACTCGAGGCCGAGACCCAGTACTTC.

The DNA of the CDR3 is TGTGCCACCAGTACAGGGTACTATGGCTACACCTTC. As protein: CATSTGYYGYTF. The V call is TRBV24-1, the J call TRBJ1-2, with D tentatively TRBD1 (6 bases). V shed 6 bases and J shed 3 bases, with 7 bases lying between them. Germline CDR1 and CDR2: KGHDR and SFDVKD. This CDR3 contains 12 residues.

This clone was seen just once. The chain uses TRBV19 and TRBJ1-5; D gene unclear. The V gene's germline CDR1 is LNHDA and CDR2 SQIVND (reference sequence). CDR3 length equals 15 residues. V lost 1 base and J 0 bases, leaving 7 bases between the germline ends. This CDR3 reads CASSIGPYSNQPQHF. The CDR3 bases are TGTGCCAGTAGTATAGGGCCGTATAGCAATCAGCCCCAGCATTTT.

This chain links TRBV7-9 with TRBJ2-5; unclear D gene. The V end was cut by 5 bases, the J end by 2 bases, with 9 bases between. CDR1 and CDR2 (germline): SEHNR, FQNEAQ (reference sequence). CDR3 size: 13 residues. CDR3 in DNA: TGTGCCAGCAGCGGAGTCGGGCAAGAGACCCAGTACTTC. Its protein is CASSGVGQETQYF.

The chain joins TRBV5-4 to TRBJ1-2, with a weak D call TRBD1 (6 bases). V was pared by 1 base and J by 6 bases, with 10 bases between. The CDR3 has 13 amino acids. CDR1 and CDR2 (germline): SGHNT, YYREEE (reference sequence). CDR3 coding DNA: TGTGCCAGCAGCTTGCAGGGGCTGGATGGCTACACCTTC. Translated: CASSLQGLDGYTF.

The V call is TRBV4-1, the J call TRBJ2-1; maybe TRBD2 (6 bases). Germline V gene data show CDR1 as MGHRA and CDR2 as YSYEKL. CDR3 length: 18 residues. V lost 0 bases to trimming and J lost 0 bases, with 15 bases between them. The CDR3 region has the DNA TGCGCCAGCAGCCAAGATTTGGAGCGGGCCTTCTCCTACAATGAGCAGTTCTTC. As protein: CASSQDLERAFSYNEQFF.

The chain has TRBV5-1 and TRBJ2-2; the D gene is possibly TRBD1 (5 bases). Deletions cut 0 bases from V and 6 bases from J, with 12 bases between. This CDR3 has 15 amino acids. CDR1 and CDR2 (germline): SGHRS, YFSETQ. The CDR3 spells CASSLVPGNSGELFF. Here the CDR3 DNA reads TGCGCCAGCAGCTTGGTACCAGGGAATTCCGGGGAGCTGTTTTTT.

J is TRBJ1-1 and V is TRBV5-1; 7 positions agree with TRBD1. Looked up from germline, CDR1 is SGHRS and CDR2 is YFSETQ. J gave up 5 bases and V 6 bases, and 1 base lay outside the gene matches. The CDR3 runs 11 residues. The CDR3 bases are TGCGCCAGCACGGGACAGACTGAAGCTTTCTTT. This encodes CASTGQTEAFF. The full variable domain, rest sourced from reference TRBV5-1 and TRBJ1-1, is KAGVTQTPRYLIKTRGQQVTLSCSPISGHRSVSWYQQTPGQGLQFLFEYFSETQRNKGNFPGRFSGRQFSNSRSEMNVSTLELGDSALYLCASTGQTEAFFGQGTRLTVV.

The V and J genes are TRBV27 and TRBJ1-6; 10 nucleotides agree with TRBD1. This CDR3 region has 14 residues. CDR1 is MNHEY, CDR2 SMNVEV, per germline (reference sequence). After removal of 6 bases from V and 10 bases from J, the junction contained 6 bases not matched to a gene. The CDR3 coding sequence is TGTGCCAGCAGCCGGGGACAGGGGCGGTCACCCCTCCACTTT. Amino acids: CASSRGQGRSPLHF.

The chain joins TRBV5-5 to TRBJ1-2; a weak D match, TRBD1 (6 bases). This CDR3 is 14 amino acids long. Germline CDR1 and CDR2: SGHKS and YYEKEE (reference sequence). Trimming took off 0 bases at V and 4 bases at J, with 10 bases between the two ends. For the CDR3, the DNA is TGTGCCAGCAGCTTGGAGGCAGGGGTCTATGGCTACACCTTC. Protein sequence: CASSLEAGVYGYTF. Based on the CDR3 plus reference TRBV5-5 and TRBJ1-2, the full variable domain is DAGVTQSPTHLIKTRGQQVTLRCSPISGHKSVSWYQQVLGQGPQFIFQYYEKEERGRGNFPDRFSARQFPNYSSELNVNALLLGDSALYLCASSLEAGVYGYTFGSGTRLTVV.